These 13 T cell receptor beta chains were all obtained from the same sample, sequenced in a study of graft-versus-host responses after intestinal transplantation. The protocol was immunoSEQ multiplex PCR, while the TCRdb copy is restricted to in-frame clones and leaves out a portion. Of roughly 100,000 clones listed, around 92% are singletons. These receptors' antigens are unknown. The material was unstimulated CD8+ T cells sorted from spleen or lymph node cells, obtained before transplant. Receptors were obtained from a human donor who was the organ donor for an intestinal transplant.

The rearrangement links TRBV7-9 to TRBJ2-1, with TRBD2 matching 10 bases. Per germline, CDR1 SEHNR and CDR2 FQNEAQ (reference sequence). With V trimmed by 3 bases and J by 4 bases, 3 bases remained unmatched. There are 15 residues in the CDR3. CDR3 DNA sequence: TGTGCCAGCAGCTTCCCTAGCGGGAGTTACAATGAGCAGTTCTTC. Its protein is CASSFPSGSYNEQFF. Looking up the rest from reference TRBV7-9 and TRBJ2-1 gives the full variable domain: DTGVSQNPRHKITKRGQNVTFRCDPISEHNRLYWYRQTLGQGPEFLTYFQNEAQLEKSRLLSDRFSAERPKGSFSTLEIQRTEQGDSAMYLCASSFPSGSYNEQFFGPGTRLTVL.

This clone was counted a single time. CDR3 bases: TGTGCCAGCAGGGCAAAGGAAGCTTTCTTT. It codes for CASRAKEAFF. This chain links TRBV28 with TRBJ1-1, with D unresolved. The V end lost 6 bases, the J end lost 8 bases, and 7 bases lay between the germline ends. The CDR3 totals 10 residues. Germline values: CDR1 MDHEN, CDR2 SYDVKM. The full variable domain, in which reference TRBV28 and TRBJ1-1 provide the parts outside the CDR3, is DVKVTQSSRYLVKRTGEKVFLECVQDMDHENMFWYRQDPGLGLRLIYFSYDVKMKEKGDIPEGYSVSREKKERFSLILESASTNQTSMYLCASRAKEAFFGQGTRLTVV.

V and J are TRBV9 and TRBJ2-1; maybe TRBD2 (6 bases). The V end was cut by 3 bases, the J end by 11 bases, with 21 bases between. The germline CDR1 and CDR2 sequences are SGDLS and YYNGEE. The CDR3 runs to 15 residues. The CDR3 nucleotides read TGTGCCAGCAGCGAGTCTGGGACTCCCTCTGGTAAGCAGTTCTTC. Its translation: CASSESGTPSGKQFF.

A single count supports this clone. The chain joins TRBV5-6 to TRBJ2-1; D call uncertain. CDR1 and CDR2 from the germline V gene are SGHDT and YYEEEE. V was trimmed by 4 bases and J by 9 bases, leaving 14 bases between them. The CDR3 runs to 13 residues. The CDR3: CASSTLSPGEQFF. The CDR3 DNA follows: TGTGCCAGCAGCACTTTATCCCCCGGTGAGCAGTTCTTC.

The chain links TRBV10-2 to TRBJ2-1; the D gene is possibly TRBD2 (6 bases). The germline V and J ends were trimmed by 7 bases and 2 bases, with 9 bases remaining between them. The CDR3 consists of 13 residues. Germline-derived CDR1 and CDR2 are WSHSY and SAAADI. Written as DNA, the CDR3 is TGCGCCAGCACGACGGGAGCCTACAATGAGCAGTTCTTC. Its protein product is CASTTGAYNEQFF.

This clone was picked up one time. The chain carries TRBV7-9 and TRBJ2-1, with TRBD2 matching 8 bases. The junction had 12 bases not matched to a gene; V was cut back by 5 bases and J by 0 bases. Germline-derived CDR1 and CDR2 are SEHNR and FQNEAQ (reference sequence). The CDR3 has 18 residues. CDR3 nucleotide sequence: TGTGCCAGCAGCCATCACGGGAGGGCTAAGGACTCCTACAATGAGCAGTTCTTC. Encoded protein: CASSHHGRAKDSYNEQFF.

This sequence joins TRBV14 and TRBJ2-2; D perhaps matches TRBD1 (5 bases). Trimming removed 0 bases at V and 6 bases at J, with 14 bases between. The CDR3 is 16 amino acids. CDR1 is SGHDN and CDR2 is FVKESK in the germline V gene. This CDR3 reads CASSQDLWVGAGELFF. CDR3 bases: TGTGCCAGCAGCCAAGATCTTTGGGTAGGGGCCGGGGAGCTGTTTTTT.

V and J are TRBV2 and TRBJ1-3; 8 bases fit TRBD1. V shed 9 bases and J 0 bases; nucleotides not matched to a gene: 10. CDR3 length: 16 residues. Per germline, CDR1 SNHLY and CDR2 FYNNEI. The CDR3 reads CARARDRKVSGNTIYF. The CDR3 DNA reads TGTGCCAGAGCCCGGGACAGGAAGGTCTCTGGAAACACCATATATTTT.

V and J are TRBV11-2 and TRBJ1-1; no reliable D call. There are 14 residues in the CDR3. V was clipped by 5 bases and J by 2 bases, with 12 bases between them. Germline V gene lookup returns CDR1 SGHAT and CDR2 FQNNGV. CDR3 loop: CASSPIGVNTEAFF. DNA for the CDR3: TGTGCCAGCAGCCCGATTGGAGTAAACACTGAAGCTTTCTTT.

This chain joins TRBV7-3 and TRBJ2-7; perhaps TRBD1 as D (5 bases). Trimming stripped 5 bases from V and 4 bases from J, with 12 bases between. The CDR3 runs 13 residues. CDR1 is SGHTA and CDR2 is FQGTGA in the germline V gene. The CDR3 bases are TGTGCCAGCAGCGCAGGGTCGGGTTACGAGCAGTACTTC. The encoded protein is CASSAGSGYEQYF.

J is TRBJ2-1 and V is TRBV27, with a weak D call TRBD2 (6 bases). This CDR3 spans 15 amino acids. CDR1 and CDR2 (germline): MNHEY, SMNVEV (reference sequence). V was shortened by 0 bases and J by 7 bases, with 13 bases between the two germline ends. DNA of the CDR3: TGTGCCAGCAGTTTATCTACCGGGAGCGGGAATGAGCAGTTCTTC. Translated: CASSLSTGSGNEQFF.

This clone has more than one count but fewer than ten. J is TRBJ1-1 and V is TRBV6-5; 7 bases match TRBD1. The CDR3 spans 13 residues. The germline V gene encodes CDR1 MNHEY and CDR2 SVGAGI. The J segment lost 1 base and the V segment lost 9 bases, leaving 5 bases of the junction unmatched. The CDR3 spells CAREDRENTEAFF. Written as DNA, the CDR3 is TGTGCCAGAGAAGACAGGGAGAACACTGAAGCTTTCTTT.

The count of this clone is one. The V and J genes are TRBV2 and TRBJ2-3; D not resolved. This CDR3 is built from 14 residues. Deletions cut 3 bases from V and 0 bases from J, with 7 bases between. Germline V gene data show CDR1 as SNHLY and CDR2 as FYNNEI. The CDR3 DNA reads TGTGCCAGCAGTGATCCCGGGAGCACAGATACGCAGTATTTT. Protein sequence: CASSDPGSTDTQYF.